These 19 T cell receptor beta chains share one sample of origin, sequenced in a study of Ad26.COV2.S vaccination and SARS-CoV-2 variants. Treatment defined: some 20 received Ad26.COV2.S at low or high dose, single or two shots; a few received placebo; per-sample allocation not given. At day 63 after the first vaccine or placebo injection, samples were drawn. Clones were read by immunoSEQ multiplex PCR, and TCRdb kept only the in-frame ones, dropping some. Among about 400,000 clones, 80% to 95% were seen once, and the ten largest hold around 1.7%. Material: peripheral blood, obtained in a trial of Ad26.COV2.S vaccine versus placebo. The receptors come from a person aged 18-60 years who received the Ad26.COV2.S COVID-19 vaccine or a placebo.

The chain joins TRBV10-2 to TRBJ2-3; D perhaps matches TRBD1 (5 bases). V was shortened by 7 bases and J by 2 bases, with 13 bases between the two germline ends. There are 14 residues in the CDR3. The germline V gene has CDR1 WSHSY and CDR2 SAAADI. The CDR3 spells CASTGQRTTDTQYF. CDR3 in DNA: TGCGCCAGCACTGGACAAAGGACCACAGATACGCAGTATTTT.

The rearrangement uses TRBV10-3 and TRBJ2-2, with 11 positions matching TRBD1. CDR3 length: 15 residues. Looked up from germline, CDR1 is ENHRY and CDR2 is SYGVKD. The J segment lost 4 bases and the V segment lost 10 bases, leaving 8 bases of the junction unmatched. CDR3 residues: CANRDRGISTGELFF. The CDR3 DNA is TGTGCCAACAGGGACAGGGGGATCAGCACCGGGGAGCTGTTTTTT.

The V call is TRBV5-5, the J call TRBJ2-3, with TRBD1 matching over 7 bases. Per the germline V gene, CDR1 is SGHKS and CDR2 is YYEKEE (reference sequence). This CDR3 has 18 amino acids. Trimming at V came to 2 bases and at J to 6 bases, leaving 18 bases not matched to a gene. CDR3 in amino acids: CASSLSLGLTGREDTQYF. DNA of the CDR3: TGTGCCAGCAGCTTATCTTTAGGGTTGACAGGGCGAGAGGATACGCAGTATTTT.

This clone appeared once. The chain recombines TRBV14 with TRBJ1-2, with D possibly matching TRBD1 (6 bases). The CDR3 has 15 residues. Trimming pared 0 bases from V and 3 bases from J, leaving 11 bases between. Germline V CDR1 and CDR2: SGHDN, FVKESK. CDR3 bases: TGTGCCAGCAGCCAAGATCCGGGGGGCGACTATGGCTACACCTTC. This encodes CASSQDPGGDYGYTF.

The chain's CDR3 is CATAKDRYYEQYF. In DNA, the CDR3 is TGCGCCACCGCAAAGGACAGATACTACGAGCAGTACTTC. The rearrangement uses TRBV5-1 and TRBJ2-7, with a possible D match to TRBD1 (6 bases). The CDR3 sequence is 13 residues long. The germline V gene has CDR1 SGHRS and CDR2 YFSETQ. Trimming shortened V by 9 bases and J by 3 bases, and 16 bases separated the two germline ends.

The rearrangement joins TRBV4-1 to TRBJ2-3; the match to TRBD2 covers 9 bases. CDR3 length equals 17 residues. After removal of 2 bases from V and 5 bases from J, the junction contained 11 bases not matched to a gene. CDR1 and CDR2 (germline): MGHRA, YSYEKL. The CDR3 sequence is CASSQFIVTSGRDTQYF. The CDR3 DNA is TGCGCCAGCAGCCAATTTATCGTGACTAGCGGTAGAGATACGCAGTATTTT.

This clone was observed once. CDR3 coding DNA: TGTGCCAGTAGTCGCAAGACAGGGTGGTCTGGAAACACCATATATTTT. Amino acids: CASSRKTGWSGNTIYF. This chain links TRBV19 with TRBJ1-3, with 7 bases fitting TRBD1. The CDR3 is 16 amino acids. With V trimmed by 5 bases and J by 1 base, 8 bases remained unmatched. Germline CDR1 is LNHDA and CDR2 is SQIVND (reference sequence).

This clone was seen once. The chain links TRBV9 to TRBJ2-3; 8 positions match TRBD2. The CDR3 runs 18 residues. J lost 5 bases, V lost 2 bases, and 16 bases had no gene match. Germline values: CDR1 SGDLS, CDR2 YYNGEE. CDR3 protein: CASSVGVGGVAGQDTQYF. Here the CDR3 DNA reads TGTGCCAGCAGCGTCGGCGTCGGGGGTGTAGCGGGGCAAGATACGCAGTATTTT.

The chain joins TRBV7-8 to TRBJ1-6; TRBD1 is a possible D gene (6 bases). Trimming removed 1 base from V and 13 bases from J, with 20 bases in between. Germline values: CDR1 SGHVS, CDR2 FQNEAQ. The CDR3 contains 16 residues. Written as DNA, the CDR3 is TGTGCCAGCAGCTTAGTCGGGGGCCCCGATCGTCTCCCCCTCCACTTT. Encoded protein: CASSLVGGPDRLPLHF.

The chain links TRBV7-2 to TRBJ2-7; no clear D gene. Trimming left V 3 bases short and J 1 base short, with 7 bases between. This CDR3 region has 13 residues. CDR1 and CDR2 (germline): SGHTA, FQGNSA. Here the CDR3 DNA reads TGTGCCAGCAGCTTCCGTAGTTCCTACGAGCAGTACTTC. Translation: CASSFRSSYEQYF.

The chain joins TRBV27 to TRBJ1-2, with 8 bases matching TRBD1. The ends lost 0 bases at V and 2 bases at J; junction bases unmatched: 2. The CDR3 contains 15 residues. Looked up from germline, CDR1 is MNHEY and CDR2 is SMNVEV (reference sequence). The CDR3 here is CASSLSGTGNYGYTF. CDR3 nucleotides: TGTGCCAGCAGTTTATCCGGGACAGGAAACTATGGCTACACCTTC.

The chain combines TRBV19 with TRBJ1-5, with no clear D. Germline CDR1 is LNHDA and CDR2 is SQIVND (reference sequence). The CDR3 has 13 residues. Deletions cut 1 base from V and 7 bases from J, with 8 bases between. The chain's CDR3 is CASSIGSRQPQHF. For the CDR3, the DNA is TGTGCCAGTAGTATAGGGTCTCGGCAGCCCCAGCATTTT.

The CDR3 loop reads CASSQGQGPMLPQHF. In DNA, the CDR3 is TGCGCCAGCAGCCAAGGACAGGGCCCTATGTTGCCCCAGCATTTT. The chain links TRBV4-1 to TRBJ1-5; 7 positions match TRBD1. The CDR3 length is 15 residues. The V and J ends lost 1 base and 9 bases, in that order; junction bases with no gene match: 9. Germline-derived CDR1 and CDR2 are MGHRA and YSYEKL.

This chain uses TRBV30 with TRBJ1-6; D possibly corresponds to TRBD1 (5 bases). Trimming took 1 base from V and 5 from J, leaving 6 bases between them. Germline V gene lookup returns CDR1 GTSNPN and CDR2 SVGIG (reference sequence). This CDR3 region has 13 residues. The CDR3 here is CAWSEGDNSPLHF. The CDR3 region has the DNA TGTGCCTGGAGTGAAGGGGATAATTCACCCCTCCACTTT.

The chain couples TRBV19 to TRBJ2-2; no clear D. V shed 1 base and J shed 3 bases, with 6 bases lying between them. The CDR3 spans 14 residues. Germline CDR1 and CDR2: LNHDA and SQIVND (reference sequence). The CDR3 nucleotides read TGTGCCAGTAGTATAGCTCAGCACACCGGGGAGCTGTTTTTT. Amino acid sequence: CASSIAQHTGELFF.

CDR3 sequence: CASSLKPRDNAYEQYF. The CDR3, as DNA: TGCGCCAGCAGCCTAAAACCCCGGGACAATGCCTACGAGCAGTACTTC. The chain combines TRBV4-1 with TRBJ2-7; the D gene is possibly TRBD1 (6 bases). There are 16 residues in the CDR3. Deletions cut 4 bases from V and 2 bases from J, with 18 bases between. In germline, CDR1 is MGHRA, CDR2 YSYEKL.

This rearrangement joins TRBV7-2 to TRBJ2-5; maybe TRBD1 (6 bases). In germline, CDR1 is SGHTA, CDR2 FQGNSA. Between the trimmed V and J ends, which lost 5 bases and 5 bases, there was a span of 21 bases. The CDR3 loop spans 16 amino acids. CDR3 DNA sequence: TGTGCCAGCAGCCTCCGGGACAAAACTGGGCGGGAGACCCAGTACTTC. It codes for CASSLRDKTGRETQYF. Full variable domain (rest looked up from reference TRBV7-2 and TRBJ2-5): GAGVSQSPSNKVTEKGKDVELRCDPISGHTALYWYRQSLGQGLEFLIYFQGNSAPDKSGLPSDRFSAERTGGSVSTLTIQRTQQEDSAVYLCASSLRDKTGRETQYFGPGTRLLVL.

As DNA, the CDR3 is TGCAGCGTTGTCTATGTGTTGGGCTACGAGCAGTACTTC. Residues: CSVVYVLGYEQYF. The rearrangement uses TRBV29-1 and TRBJ2-7; D is unclear. Germline V gene lookup returns CDR1 SQVTM and CDR2 ANQGSEA. This CDR3 has 13 amino acids. Trimming took 4 bases from V and 3 from J, leaving 13 bases between them.

The chain has TRBV29-1 and TRBJ2-7, with TRBD2 matching over 8 bases. This CDR3 contains 13 residues. The germline CDR1 and CDR2 sequences are SQVTM and ANQGSEA. V gave up 7 bases and J gave up 2 bases; unmatched junction bases: 7. Here the CDR3 reads CSAGGLVTYEQYF. The CDR3 coding sequence is TGCAGCGCGGGGGGGCTGGTAACCTACGAGCAGTACTTC.